Below are 21 T cell receptor beta chains sequenced from a single sample in a study of control samples from healthy donors and cancer patients. The method was immunoSEQ multiplex PCR; TCRdb's version includes in-frame clones alone and lacks a portion of them. The table includes approximately 170,000 clones, around 90% detected once. Input material: blood. These receptors were collected from a young woman in good health.

V is TRBV7-9 and J is TRBJ2-7, with 7 bases fitting TRBD2. Germline V gene sequence: CDR1 SEHNR, CDR2 FQNEAQ (reference sequence). The V gene end was trimmed by 4 bases and the J gene end by 0 bases; junction bases not matched to a gene: 6. This CDR3 has 15 amino acids. The CDR3 bases are TGTGCCAGCAGCTCCCCCCTAGCGGACTCCTACGAGCAGTACTTC. Amino acids: CASSSPLADSYEQYF.

The DNA of the CDR3 is TGTGCCAGCAGCTTAATAGCCAGAGGAACTGAAGCTTTCTTT. Protein: CASSLIARGTEAFF. This sequence joins TRBV7-2 and TRBJ1-1; D ambiguous. CDR1 and CDR2 from the germline V gene are SGHTA and FQGNSA. V shed 2 bases and J shed 5 bases, with 12 bases lying between them. The CDR3 runs to 14 residues.

V and J are TRBV19 and TRBJ2-7; D may be TRBD2 (5 bases). CDR1 and CDR2 from the germline V gene are LNHDA and SQIVND (reference sequence). Trimming took 3 bases from V and 2 from J, leaving 11 bases between them. The CDR3 extends over 14 amino acids. Written as DNA, the CDR3 is TGTGCCAGTAGTATTGGACTGGGCCCCTACGAGCAGTACTTC. This encodes CASSIGLGPYEQYF.

This chain uses TRBV7-9 with TRBJ2-7; possible D gene TRBD1, 6 bases. The CDR3 totals 15 residues. Trimming cost V 1 base and J 1 base, with 11 bases left between them. CDR1 SEHNR and CDR2 FQNEAQ come from the germline V gene (reference sequence). The CDR3 region is CASSLVATGSYEQYF. CDR3 bases: TGTGCCAGCAGCTTAGTGGCGACAGGTTCCTACGAGCAGTACTTC.

The J gene is TRBJ2-3, the V gene TRBV6-1; tentative D call: TRBD2 (6 bases). V lost 2 bases, J lost 3 bases, and 9 bases lay in between. The CDR3 is made up of 14 amino acids. CDR1 MNHNS and CDR2 SASEGT come from the germline V gene. The CDR3 sequence is CASSEQGRTDTQYF. The DNA for the CDR3 is TGTGCCAGCAGTGAACAAGGGAGGACAGATACGCAGTATTTT.

The chain employs TRBV30 and TRBJ1-2; D unclear. The CDR3 contains 14 residues. CDR1 and CDR2 from the germline V gene are GTSNPN and SVGIG (reference sequence). Trimming stripped 4 bases from V and 3 bases from J, with 15 bases between. The CDR3, as DNA: TGTGCCTGGAATTTTGGGGATACCCACTATGGCTACACCTTC. Protein product: CAWNFGDTHYGYTF.

V usage is TRBV18 and J usage is TRBJ1-4, with D perhaps matching TRBD1 (6 bases). This CDR3 has 17 amino acids. Germline CDR1 KGHSH, CDR2 LQKENI. Trimming cost V 6 bases and J 4 bases, with 21 bases left between them. The CDR3 here is CASSDNFHRDGNEKLFF. The CDR3 nucleotides are TGTGCCAGCTCCGACAACTTTCACAGGGACGGTAATGAAAAACTGTTTTTT.

This clone was seen a few times. The V and J genes are TRBV5-4 and TRBJ2-1, with 9 bases aligning to TRBD1. Germline CDR1 and CDR2: SGHNT and YYREEE (reference sequence). This CDR3 spans 16 amino acids. V dropped 0 bases and J dropped 7; count of bases not matched to a gene: 8. The CDR3 DNA reads TGTGCCAGCAGCTTGGGGGCGGGGACAGGGAAGAATGAGCAGTTCTTC. This encodes CASSLGAGTGKNEQFF.

The chain carries TRBV4-1 and TRBJ2-2; the D gene is possibly TRBD2 (5 bases). The ends were cut back, 5 bases at V and 5 bases at J, with 15 bases in the middle. The CDR3 runs to 15 residues. Per the germline V gene, CDR1 is MGHRA and CDR2 is YSYEKL. The CDR3 coding sequence is TGCGCCAGCAGCTCAACTAGGAAATCTACCGGGGAGCTGTTTTTT. It codes for CASSSTRKSTGELFF.

The rearrangement uses TRBV6-6 and TRBJ2-5; D could derive from TRBD1 or TRBD2 (5 bases each). This CDR3 comprises 15 residues. CDR1 is MNHNY and CDR2 is SVGAGI in the germline V gene (reference sequence). Trimming took 0 bases from V and 4 from J, leaving 12 bases between them. Here the CDR3 reads CASSYSSGDLETQYF. CDR3 DNA sequence: TGTGCCAGCAGTTACTCTTCCGGGGACCTAGAGACCCAGTACTTC.

In its sample, this clone was seen once. The rearrangement links TRBV6-5 to TRBJ2-5; D could derive from TRBD1 or TRBD2 (6 bases each). The CDR3 covers 12 residues. The V end lost 6 bases, the J end lost 5 bases, and 10 bases lay between the germline ends. Looked up from germline, CDR1 is MNHEY and CDR2 is SVGAGI. The CDR3 DNA sequence: TGTGCCAGCAGGGGGGGCTGGGAGACCCAGTACTTC. Its protein product is CASRGGWETQYF.

The rearrangement uses TRBV6-5 and TRBJ2-3; either TRBD1 or TRBD2 may fit D (5 bases each). Between the trimmed V and J ends, which lost 7 bases and 14 bases, there was a span of 22 bases. CDR3 length: 13 amino acids. Germline CDR1 reads MNHEY; CDR2 reads SVGAGI. The CDR3 is CASTQGDAVYPYF. The CDR3 coding sequence is TGTGCCAGCACCCAAGGGGACGCTGTTTATCCGTATTTT.

This chain uses TRBV7-9 with TRBJ1-1; D uncertain. The CDR3 is 15 amino acids. In germline, CDR1 is SEHNR, CDR2 FQNEAQ (reference sequence). V gave up 0 bases and J gave up 11 bases, with 19 bases separating them. CDR3 residues: CASSLALGGFVPAFF. The CDR3 bases are TGTGCCAGCAGCTTAGCTTTAGGTGGGTTTGTACCGGCTTTCTTT.

The rearrangement uses TRBV19 and TRBJ1-2; no reliable D call. Germline V gives CDR1 LNHDA, CDR2 SQIVND (reference sequence). CDR3 length: 14 amino acids. The V gene lost 2 bases and the J gene lost 5 bases, with 12 bases spanning the gap. The CDR3 sequence is CASSISGVGYGYTF. DNA of the CDR3: TGTGCCAGTAGTATATCTGGGGTCGGGTATGGCTACACCTTC.

This chain links TRBV5-1 with TRBJ2-5; a weak D match, TRBD2 (6 bases). The CDR3 totals 15 residues. The V end lost 0 bases, the J end lost 5 bases, and 14 bases lay between the germline ends. Germline V gene lookup returns CDR1 SGHRS and CDR2 YFSETQ. The CDR3 sequence: CASSLGEAFGETQYF. CDR3 DNA sequence: TGCGCCAGCAGCTTGGGGGAGGCTTTCGGGGAGACCCAGTACTTC.

CDR3 loop: CASSLVGTGGEQFF. The CDR3, as DNA: TGTGCCAGCAGCTTAGTAGGGACAGGGGGTGAGCAGTTCTTC. This sequence joins TRBV7-6 and TRBJ2-1; 11 bases are a match to TRBD1. Germline values: CDR1 SGHVS, CDR2 FNYEAQ. The CDR3 runs to 14 residues. The V segment lost 1 base and the J segment 9 bases; nucleotides outside the gene matches: 2. Using reference TRBV7-6 and TRBJ2-1 for the parts outside the CDR3, the full variable domain is GAGVSQSPRYKVTKRGQDVALRCDPISGHVSLYWYRQALGQGPEFLTYFNYEAQQDKSGLPNDRFSAERPEGSISTLTIQRTEQRDSAMYRCASSLVGTGGEQFFGPGTRLTVL.

This chain links TRBV21-1 with TRBJ1-1; the tabulated D call, TRBD1, remains unverified against the DNA. TRBV21-1 is designated a pseudogene. This CDR3 contains 16 residues. DNA of the CDR3: TGTGCCAGCAGCAAAGCGCTTGGGGCGGCGAACACTGAAGCTTTCTTT. Residues: CASSKALGAANTEAFF.

V usage is TRBV10-1 and J usage is TRBJ1-2, with a weak D call TRBD1 (5 bases). With 6 bases removed from V and 0 bases from J, the gap between germline ends came to 11 bases. The CDR3 runs 14 residues. Germline lookup yields CDR1 WNHNN and CDR2 SYGVQD (reference sequence). This CDR3 reads CASSAQDPNYGYTF. The CDR3 DNA follows: TGCGCCAGCAGCGCACAGGACCCTAACTATGGCTACACCTTC.

The chain carries TRBV28 and TRBJ2-7; TRBD1 aligns across 9 bases. V gave up 3 bases and J gave up 3 bases; unmatched junction bases: 6. Germline loops: CDR1 MDHEN, CDR2 SYDVKM. This CDR3 spans 15 amino acids. The CDR3 nucleotides are TGTGCCAGCAGTTTGGCCGGGACAGGGAGCTACGAGCAGTACTTC. It specifies CASSLAGTGSYEQYF.

The chain recombines TRBV11-3 with TRBJ2-1, with a tentative D call TRBD2 (6 bases). Looked up from germline, CDR1 is SGHNT and CDR2 is YENEEA. The CDR3 extends over 15 amino acids. V gave up 1 base and J gave up 5 bases, with 12 bases separating them. As DNA, the CDR3 is TGTGCCAGCAGCTTAGGGGACTCGACACACAATGAGCAGTTCTTC. Residues: CASSLGDSTHNEQFF.

The gene calls are TRBV6-1 and TRBJ2-3; TRBD1 aligns across 8 bases. The CDR3 sequence is 15 residues long. Trimming at V came to 1 base and at J to 2 bases, leaving 2 bases not matched to a gene. Germline-derived CDR1 and CDR2 are MNHNS and SASEGT. The CDR3 spells CASSEGTGHTDTQYF. CDR3 bases: TGTGCCAGCAGTGAAGGGACAGGGCACACAGATACGCAGTATTTT.